This T cell receptor beta chain appears in the sequencing data of a study of T cell clusters in autoimmune cytopenias. Study-level points and caveats: Functional roles of the in silico T cell clusters still await experimental validation.

Frequency places this clonotype as medium-sized (0.01 to 0.1%). Antigen: not known. TRB amplification used roughly 250 ng of peripheral blood genomic DNA. There are 16 residues in the CDR3. From germline, CDR1 is SEHNR and CDR2 FQNEAQ (reference sequence). TRB was amplified by touch-down multiplex PCR, primer pools A and B combined. TCRdb processed the multiplex PCR reads again and assigns one entry to each CDR3 protein, with no DNA. This table lists some 5,500 distinct CDR3 sequences. These sequences were also reported in another study, on T cell repertoires in aging, cancer and after chemotherapy. That work contributes: Donors were grouped into six age bands spanning 30 or younger through 70 or older. Healthy donors lost TCR diversity with age mainly through richness, cancer patients through richness and evenness. Median generation probability rose over the chemotherapy interval in each cancer cohort, suggesting rebound thymic output.

The sequenced sample consisted of peripheral blood. This receptor was identified in a human donor in good health. The J gene is TRBJ2-3, the V gene TRBV7-9; TCRdb designates TRBD2, a call that cannot be tested without DNA. The CDR3 is CASSLGARAGGDTQYF.